The next 29 T cell receptor beta chains were all read from a single sample in a study of blood T cell repertoires in COVID-19. TCRdb's table, derived via immunoSEQ multiplex PCR, lists solely in-frame clones and lacks some. This table holds approximately 300,000 clones, around four fifths found once. Sample: peripheral blood. The receptor set was obtained from a woman between 50 and 59 years old with active or convalescent COVID-19.

The CDR3 here is CASSHLADPSTDTQYF. In DNA, the CDR3 is TGTGCCAGCAGCCATCTAGCGGACCCGTCCACAGATACGCAGTATTTT. The chain couples TRBV5-4 to TRBJ2-3; 7 positions match TRBD2. The junction had 10 bases not matched to a gene; V was cut back by 4 bases and J by 2 bases. Germline V CDR1 and CDR2: SGHNT, YYREEE (reference sequence). The CDR3 covers 16 residues.

The CDR3 sequence is CASSRPDSYEQYF. In DNA form, the CDR3 reads TGTGCCAGCAGCCGTCCGGACAGCTACGAGCAGTACTTC. The rearrangement links TRBV7-9 to TRBJ2-7; tentative D call: TRBD1 (6 bases). This CDR3 has 13 residues. Germline CDR1 and CDR2: SEHNR and FQNEAQ (reference sequence). V dropped 5 bases and J dropped 3 bases, with 11 bases sitting between them.

This chain links TRBV10-3 with TRBJ2-1, with 14 bases matching TRBD2. Germline CDR1 is ENHRY and CDR2 is SYGVKD. There are 18 residues in the CDR3. The V segment lost 6 bases and the J segment 8 bases; nucleotides outside the gene matches: 15. The CDR3 sequence: CAISGTPGTSGRIDEQFF. DNA for the CDR3: TGTGCCATCAGCGGAACGCCCGGGACTAGCGGGAGAATCGATGAGCAGTTCTTC.

The V and J genes are TRBV27 and TRBJ2-7; 12 positions match TRBD2. V shed 4 bases, J shed 2 bases, and the junction held 9 bases outside the gene matches. Germline CDR1 MNHEY, CDR2 SMNVEV (reference sequence). This CDR3 comprises 17 residues. The CDR3 DNA follows: TGTGCCAGCAGTTGGGCCGCTCTAGCGGGAGGGCCCTACGAGCAGTACTTC. The encoded protein is CASSWAALAGGPYEQYF.

This rearrangement joins TRBV3-1 (or the pseudogene TRBV3-2) to TRBJ2-7; 11 bases agree with TRBD2. The trim removed 3 bases at V and 7 bases at J, leaving 5 bases unmatched. This CDR3 is built from 14 residues. Germline V lookup: CDR1 LGHDT, CDR2 YNNKEL (reference sequence). DNA of the CDR3: TGTGCCAGCAGCCACACAAGGACTAGCGGGGAGCAGTACTTC. This gives the protein CASSHTRTSGEQYF.

V and J are TRBV28 and TRBJ1-2; perhaps TRBD1 as D (6 bases). V lost 5 bases, J lost 5 bases, and 18 bases lay in between. Germline V gives CDR1 MDHEN, CDR2 SYDVKM. The CDR3 contains 15 residues. CDR3 region: CASSPQGRESYGYTF. As DNA, the CDR3 is TGTGCCAGCAGTCCACAGGGAAGGGAGAGTTATGGCTACACCTTC.

The chain recombines TRBV3-1 (or the pseudogene TRBV3-2) with TRBJ1-1, with 7 bases aligning to TRBD1. V trimming: 4 bases; J trimming: 0 bases; junction bases outside the gene matches: 5. There are 15 residues in the CDR3. Looked up from germline, CDR1 is LGHDT and CDR2 is YNNKEL (reference sequence). The CDR3 DNA follows: TGTGCCAGCAGCCTACCGGGACAGTTGAACACTGAAGCTTTCTTT. Translated, it gives CASSLPGQLNTEAFF.

This clone was recorded once. The chain couples TRBV4-1 to TRBJ2-1; 14 positions match TRBD2. With V trimmed by 0 bases and J by 6 bases, 7 bases remained unmatched. The CDR3 runs 18 residues. Looked up from germline, CDR1 is MGHRA and CDR2 is YSYEKL. The CDR3 DNA follows: TGCGCCAGCAGCCAAGAATTCCGGGGGACTAGCGGGGGCAATGAGCAGTTCTTC. Residues: CASSQEFRGTSGGNEQFF.

The rearrangement joins TRBV12-3 or TRBV12-4 to TRBJ1-1; 11 positions match TRBD1. The CDR3 totals 12 residues. J lost 13 bases, V lost 6 bases, and 7 bases had no gene match. The CDR3 DNA reads TGTGCCAGCAGCCTTACCGGGACAGGGGGTTTCTTT. Its translation: CASSLTGTGGFF.

V and J are TRBV2 and TRBJ1-1, with 7 bases matching TRBD1. The CDR3 is 12 residues long. The V gene's germline CDR1 is SNHLY and CDR2 FYNNEI. The J segment lost 6 bases and the V segment lost 3 bases, leaving 1 base of the junction unmatched. This CDR3 is CASSDRGAEAFF. CDR3 bases: TGTGCCAGCAGTGACAGGGGGGCTGAAGCTTTCTTT.

The chain employs TRBV29-1 and TRBJ1-4; D may be TRBD1 (5 bases). Between the trimmed V and J ends, which lost 6 bases and 3 bases, there was a span of 14 bases. Germline-derived CDR1 and CDR2 are SQVTM and ANQGSEA. The CDR3 totals 14 residues. The CDR3 sequence: CSVRVGASNEKLFF. The DNA for the CDR3 is TGCAGCGTCCGGGTAGGGGCGTCTAATGAAAAACTGTTTTTT.

The rearrangement uses TRBV11-2 and TRBJ1-1; TRBD1 matches 7 bases. The germline CDR1 and CDR2 sequences are SGHAT and FQNNGV. V gave up 5 bases and J gave up 12 bases; unmatched junction bases: 15. This CDR3 comprises 14 residues. The CDR3 reads CASSPPGWGQKTFF. Written as DNA, the CDR3 is TGTGCCAGCAGCCCCCCAGGTTGGGGACAGAAAACTTTCTTT.

A word on this clone: Other DNA variants within this sample encode the same CDR3. V and J are TRBV18 and TRBJ2-7; the match to TRBD1 covers 12 bases. The CDR3 is 15 amino acids. V gave up 2 bases and J gave up 4 bases; unmatched junction bases: 3. Germline lookup yields CDR1 KGHSH and CDR2 LQKENI. In DNA, the CDR3 is TGTGCCAGCTCACCAGGGGGACAGGGGGCTTACGAGCAGTACTTC. Translated, it gives CASSPGGQGAYEQYF.

DNA for the CDR3: TGTGCCAGCAGCCCGACAGGGAGCACAGATACGCAGTATTTT. Amino acid sequence: CASSPTGSTDTQYF. V usage is TRBV5-6 and J usage is TRBJ2-3; TRBD1 agrees at 7 bases. In germline, CDR1 is SGHDT, CDR2 YYEEEE. The CDR3 is made up of 14 amino acids. The J segment lost 0 bases and the V segment lost 4 bases, leaving 2 bases of the junction unmatched. The whole variable domain, filled in from reference TRBV5-6 and TRBJ2-3, reads DAGVTQSPTHLIKTRGQQVTLRCSPKSGHDTVSWYQQALGQGPQFIFQYYEEEERQRGNFPDRFSGHQFPNYSSELNVNALLLGDSALYLCASSPTGSTDTQYFGPGTRLTVL.

CDR3 region: CATKRVGTDTQYF. CDR3 nucleotide sequence: TGTGCGACGAAGAGGGTGGGCACAGATACGCAGTATTTT. The chain is built from TRBV19 and TRBJ2-3; D is perhaps TRBD2 (5 bases). This CDR3 spans 13 amino acids. The germline V gene has CDR1 LNHDA and CDR2 SQIVND (reference sequence).

The V and J genes are TRBV30 and TRBJ2-7; 10 bases agree with TRBD1. Germline V CDR1 and CDR2: GTSNPN, SVGIG (reference sequence). The CDR3 has 12 residues. V dropped 5 bases and J dropped 6; count of bases not matched to a gene: 4. This CDR3 is CAWGDRGVEQYF. In DNA form, the CDR3 reads TGTGCCTGGGGGGACAGGGGAGTCGAGCAGTACTTC.

This clone occurred a few times. This rearrangement joins TRBV3-1 (or the pseudogene TRBV3-2) to TRBJ1-6, with D unresolved. CDR3 length: 16 residues. CDR1 and CDR2 from the germline V gene are LGHDT and YNNKEL (reference sequence). Trimming shortened V by 0 bases and J by 2 bases, and 8 bases separated the two germline ends. This CDR3 reads CASSQDRRPYNSPLHF. The CDR3 region has the DNA TGTGCCAGCAGCCAAGATAGGCGGCCCTATAATTCACCCCTCCACTTT.

The CDR3 DNA reads as TGTGCCAGCAATACTCGGACAGGGGGCAAACGGGAGCTGTTTTTT. Its translation is CASNTRTGGKRELFF. The chain joins TRBV6-5 to TRBJ2-2; 11 bases are a match to TRBD1. The germline V gene has CDR1 MNHEY and CDR2 SVGAGI. Unmatched junction bases numbered 10, after V lost 7 bases and J lost 9 bases. The CDR3 is 15 residues long.

V and J are TRBV5-1 and TRBJ2-1, with 13 bases fitting TRBD2. This CDR3 is 18 amino acids long. The ends lost 0 bases at V and 3 bases at J; junction bases unmatched: 6. Per the germline V gene, CDR1 is SGHRS and CDR2 is YFSETQ. The CDR3 DNA reads as TGCGCCAGCAGCTTGGCCGGACTAGCGGGAGAGAACTACAATGAGCAGTTCTTC. It yields the protein CASSLAGLAGENYNEQFF.

The chain has TRBV6-6 and TRBJ2-3; TRBD2 might be the D (6 bases). CDR3 length: 16 residues. With 7 bases removed from V and 3 bases from J, the gap between germline ends came to 20 bases. Looked up from germline, CDR1 is MNHNY and CDR2 is SVGAGI (reference sequence). CDR3 region: CASNLGLEGFTDTQYF. CDR3 DNA sequence: TGTGCCAGCAATCTTGGATTGGAGGGGTTTACAGATACGCAGTATTTT.

This chain uses TRBV19 with TRBJ2-1; no definite D call. The CDR3 sequence is 13 residues long. With 7 bases removed from V and 7 bases from J, the gap between germline ends came to 14 bases. CDR1 is LNHDA and CDR2 is SQIVND in the germline V gene (reference sequence). This chain's CDR3 is CASKLRVGNEQFF. DNA of the CDR3: TGTGCCAGTAAACTTAGAGTCGGGAATGAGCAGTTCTTC.

The chain carries TRBV30 and TRBJ2-4, with 7 bases fitting TRBD1. The V gene end was trimmed by 3 bases and the J gene end by 0 bases; junction bases not matched to a gene: 5. Germline values: CDR1 GTSNPN, CDR2 SVGIG (reference sequence). The CDR3 sequence is 15 residues long. This CDR3 is CAWSDRELAKNIQYF. CDR3 DNA sequence: TGTGCCTGGAGCGACAGGGAACTAGCCAAAAACATTCAGTACTTC.

The V and J genes are TRBV5-1 and TRBJ2-1; 9 nucleotides align to TRBD1. Germline V gene data show CDR1 as SGHRS and CDR2 as YFSETQ. This CDR3 contains 18 residues. Losses at the gene ends were 0 bases for V and 2 bases for J; bases not matched to a gene: 9. The CDR3 nucleotides read TGCGCCAGCAGCTTGGCGCCACTCGGGACAGGGCCCTACAATGAGCAGTTCTTC. This encodes CASSLAPLGTGPYNEQFF. Complete variable domain (other parts from reference TRBV5-1 and TRBJ2-1): KAGVTQTPRYLIKTRGQQVTLSCSPISGHRSVSWYQQTPGQGLQFLFEYFSETQRNKGNFPGRFSGRQFSNSRSEMNVSTLELGDSALYLCASSLAPLGTGPYNEQFFGPGTRLTVL.

The V call is TRBV5-4, the J call TRBJ2-1, with 10 bases matching TRBD2. Germline lookup yields CDR1 SGHNT and CDR2 YYREEE (reference sequence). J gave up 7 bases and V 0 bases, and 4 bases lay outside the gene matches. The CDR3 consists of 15 residues. The CDR3, as DNA: TGTGCCAGCAGCTTGGGGCTAGCGGGGGTTAATGAGCAGTTCTTC. Amino acids: CASSLGLAGVNEQFF. Based on the CDR3 plus reference TRBV5-4 and TRBJ2-1, the full variable domain is ETGVTQSPTHLIKTRGQQVTLRCSSQSGHNTVSWYQQALGQGPQFIFQYYREEENGRGNFPPRFSGLQFPNYSSELNVNALELDDSALYLCASSLGLAGVNEQFFGPGTRLTVL.

This clone has only one observation. CDR3 in DNA: TGTGCCAGTAGTATGGGCCCCGGAGCGGGAGGTTCCTACGAGCAGTACTTC. Encoded protein: CASSMGPGAGGSYEQYF. The chain joins TRBV19 to TRBJ2-7; 9 nucleotides agree with TRBD2. V was clipped by 3 bases and J by 1 base; unmatched bases: 10. CDR3 length: 17 amino acids. Germline V lookup: CDR1 LNHDA, CDR2 SQIVND (reference sequence).

The rearrangement links TRBV7-8 to TRBJ2-7, with D possibly TRBD2 on 6 matching bases. Trimming cost V 4 bases and J 3 bases, with 19 bases left between them. Germline CDR1 and CDR2: SGHVS and FQNEAQ. The CDR3 length is 16 residues. The CDR3 loop is CASSSGTASANYEQYF. For the CDR3, the DNA is TGTGCCAGCAGCTCAGGAACAGCTAGCGCGAACTACGAGCAGTACTTC.

The chain joins TRBV7-9 to TRBJ2-5, with 11 bases that match TRBD2. The junction had 5 bases not matched to a gene; V was cut back by 4 bases and J by 7 bases. CDR1 is SEHNR and CDR2 is FQNEAQ in the germline V gene (reference sequence). The CDR3 covers 14 residues. The chain's CDR3 is CASSSGLAGGTQYF. The DNA for the CDR3 is TGTGCCAGCAGCTCCGGACTAGCGGGCGGGACCCAGTACTTC.

The chain recombines TRBV13 with TRBJ1-2; no definite D call. V dropped 0 bases and J dropped 2 bases, with 7 bases sitting between them. The CDR3 consists of 14 residues. The V gene's germline CDR1 is PRHDT and CDR2 FYEKMQ (reference sequence). CDR3 loop: CASSLGRGNYGYTF. CDR3 coding DNA: TGTGCCAGCAGCTTAGGCCGAGGAAACTATGGCTACACCTTC.

The chain is built from TRBV10-3 and TRBJ2-7; D ambiguous. Trimming pared 7 bases from V and 0 bases from J, leaving 13 bases between. In germline, CDR1 is ENHRY, CDR2 SYGVKD. The length of the CDR3 is 14 residues. The CDR3 coding sequence is TGTGCCATCAAGCGTTCTTTTAACTCCTACGAGCAGTACTTC. Protein sequence: CAIKRSFNSYEQYF.